This TCR beta chain was identified in a study of T-cell reconstitution after alpha-beta-depleted transplantation in children. This clonotype was counted a few times. Its antigen remains unknown. Findings and limits, study-wide: At around two months after transplant, the alpha-beta T cells were reportedly derived from several hundred expanded clones that came from non-depleted graft cells.

Germline CDR1 and CDR2: DFQATT and SNEGSKA (reference sequence). Trimming cost V 6 bases and J 6 bases; bases outside gene matches: 7. The CDR3 is 15 residues long. It was with unique molecular identifiers that the TCRbeta library was prepared. TCRdb re-called the PCR reads through MiXCR, storing one row per CDR3 protein. The sample lists 600,000 to 700,000 distinct CDR3 sequences, about an eighth occurring once. This clonotype was obtained from a girl aged 2-10 years with congenital amegakaryocytic thrombocytopenia, due to receive a stem cell transplant. The V and J genes are TRBV20-1 and TRBJ2-1; TRBD2 matches 14 bases. The source was PBMCs, collected before TCRalphabeta/CD19-depleted stem cell transplant. CDR3 region: CSAPTSGRAINEQFF. For the CDR3, the DNA is TGCAGTGCACCGACTAGCGGGAGGGCCATCAATGAGCAGTTCTTC.